This T cell receptor (beta chain) came from a study of blood T cell repertoires in COVID-19 (dated by TCRdb to about 2020). Context from the whole study: Samples covering the acute and convalescent phases of COVID-19 were provided by collaborators in the United States, Italy and Spain. A de-identified subject ID, COVID-19 status, age in years and sex were almost always included in the sample metadata. Where available, HLA class I and class II types were obtained from metadata supplied by the sample provider rather than from assay-based typing. The repertoires were made available in a free public database intended to serve as a resource for research on the immune response to SARS-CoV-2. Subjects who had been exposed to COVID-19, were actively infected with it, or had recovered from it provided the deeply sampled blood TCRbeta repertoires that made up the dataset. The prospective study material was composed of cDNA or gDNA derived from T cells, B-cell-depleted T cells, or PBMCs. Samples came from the ongoing ImmuneRACE study (first 160 participants) plus 1,254 subjects from 6 global collaborators. Here is what the overall study found, with its caveats: How much clinical and demographic metadata was included differed by source and by participant, and the metadata was provided uncurated.

TCRbeta CDR3 regions were amplified from genomic DNA by means of the immunoSEQ Assay, a bias-controlled multiplex PCR. The authors' pipeline ran thus. The number of nucleated cells in each sample was estimated from the amplification of reference gene primers within the assay. Sequence reads were collapsed and filtered to measure the absolute abundance of every unique TCRbeta CDR3 rearrangement. For each sample, productive Simpson clonality was calculated as the square root of Simpson's diversity index over productive rearrangements. In its TCRdb copy, this immuneACCESS table keeps in-frame sequences only and misses some clones. Where compared with another copy, unresolved V genes explain less than half of these, and the others have no known cause. V, J and clone size are those of that table, while D and trimming were read from the DNA. This sample holds roughly 140,000 clones; approximately 73% were observed only once. The ten largest clones take up 3% to 4.5% of the sample.

This clone was recorded a few times. What this receptor recognizes is not known. The sample holds no much larger clone one base away, and base qualities are not on file. The collaborating institutions used their own protocols to collect whole blood in K2EDTA tubes. Collaborator samples were shipped for TCRbeta analysis as frozen whole blood, isolated PBMCs, or DNA extracted from either sample type. Material for sequencing was peripheral blood. The origin of this receptor is a woman of 80 years or more with acute or convalescent COVID-19.

The base sequence is TGTGCCAGCAGCTTAGAACCAGGGTTGTATAATTCACCCCTCCACTTT. The resulting protein is CASSLEPGLYNSPLHF. This chain is built from TRBV11-2 and TRBJ1-6; a weak D assignment points to TRBD1 (5 bases agree). Looking up the germline V gene yields CDR1 SGHAT and CDR2 FQNNGV. V loses 0 bases of germline sequence and J loses 4 bases, and the interval between the two ends is 10 bases. The CDR3 runs 16 residues from the cysteine to the phenylalanine. This entry keeps only the CDR3 DNA: 48 bases, framed from base 1.